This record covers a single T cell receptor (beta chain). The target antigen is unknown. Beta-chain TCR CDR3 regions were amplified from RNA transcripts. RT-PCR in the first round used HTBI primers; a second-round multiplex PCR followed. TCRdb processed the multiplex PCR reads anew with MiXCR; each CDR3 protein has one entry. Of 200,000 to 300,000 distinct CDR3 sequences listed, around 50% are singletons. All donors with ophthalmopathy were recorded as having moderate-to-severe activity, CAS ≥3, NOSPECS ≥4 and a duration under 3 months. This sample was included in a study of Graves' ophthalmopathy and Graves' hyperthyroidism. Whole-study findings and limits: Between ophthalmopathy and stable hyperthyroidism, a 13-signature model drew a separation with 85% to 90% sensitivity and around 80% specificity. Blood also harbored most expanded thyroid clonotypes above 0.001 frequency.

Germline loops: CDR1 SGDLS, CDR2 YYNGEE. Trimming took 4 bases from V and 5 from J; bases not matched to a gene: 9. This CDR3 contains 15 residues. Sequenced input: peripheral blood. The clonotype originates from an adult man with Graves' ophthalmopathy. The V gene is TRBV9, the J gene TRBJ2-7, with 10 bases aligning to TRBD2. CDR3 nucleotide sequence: TGTGCCAGCAGCCCCTCCGGGACTAGCGTACACGAGCAGTACTTC. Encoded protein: CASSPSGTSVHEQYF.